The T cell receptor (beta chain) described here comes from a study of identical twins. TCRdb fed the 5' RACE reads into MiXCR, producing one record per CDR3 protein. The sample lists 570,000 or so distinct CDR3 sequences; 9.5% to 10% were seen once. This clonotype was counted a few times. A further study also used this sample, focusing on yellow fever vaccine responses in identical twins.

The sequenced sample was PBMCs. This TCR was sampled from a woman aged 18-30 years in good health.

The CDR3 DNA sequence: TGTGCCAGCAGCTTACTCCCACTAGCGGGATGGTCAGATACGCAGTATTTT. It codes for CASSLLPLAGWSDTQYF. The chain carries TRBV7-2 and TRBJ2-3; 10 nucleotides align to TRBD2. The CDR3 consists of 17 residues. Per the germline V gene, CDR1 is SGHTA and CDR2 is FQGNSA. V dropped 2 bases and J dropped 4; count of bases not matched to a gene: 9.